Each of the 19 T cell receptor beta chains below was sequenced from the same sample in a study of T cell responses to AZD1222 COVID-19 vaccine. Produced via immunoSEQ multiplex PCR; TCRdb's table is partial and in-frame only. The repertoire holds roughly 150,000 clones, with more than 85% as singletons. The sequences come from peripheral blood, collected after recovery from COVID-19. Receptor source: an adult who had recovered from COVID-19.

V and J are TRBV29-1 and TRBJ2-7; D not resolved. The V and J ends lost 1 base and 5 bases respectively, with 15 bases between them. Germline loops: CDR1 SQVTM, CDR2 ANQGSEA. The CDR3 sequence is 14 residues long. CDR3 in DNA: TGCAGCGTTGAAGTAGACGGCCTTCCCCACGAGCAGTACTTC. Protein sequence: CSVEVDGLPHEQYF.

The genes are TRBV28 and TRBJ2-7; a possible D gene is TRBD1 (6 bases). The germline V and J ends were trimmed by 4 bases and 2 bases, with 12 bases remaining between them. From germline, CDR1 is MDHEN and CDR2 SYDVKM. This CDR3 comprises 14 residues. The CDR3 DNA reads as TGTGCCAGCAGTTCCGGGACAACAGCCTACGAGCAGTACTTC. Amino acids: CASSSGTTAYEQYF.

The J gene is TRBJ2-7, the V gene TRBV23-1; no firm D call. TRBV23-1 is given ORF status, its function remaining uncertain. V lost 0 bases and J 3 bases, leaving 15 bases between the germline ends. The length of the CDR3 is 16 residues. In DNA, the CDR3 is TGCGCCAGCAGTCAATCTTTGGCATACTATTACTACGAGCAGTACTTC. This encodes CASSQSLAYYYYEQYF.

The CDR3 sequence: CASSSSHGVYNEQFF. For the CDR3, the DNA is TGTGCCAGCAGCTCAAGCCACGGGGTCTACAATGAGCAGTTCTTC. The V gene is TRBV21-1, the J gene TRBJ2-1; the table's D call, TRBD2, has no DNA check behind it. TRBV21-1 is deemed a pseudogene. This CDR3 contains 15 residues.

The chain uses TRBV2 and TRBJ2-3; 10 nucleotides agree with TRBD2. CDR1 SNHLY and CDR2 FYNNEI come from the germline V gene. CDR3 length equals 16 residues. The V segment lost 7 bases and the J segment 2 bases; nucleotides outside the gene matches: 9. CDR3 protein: CASTILAGIHTDTQYF. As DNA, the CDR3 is TGTGCCAGCACTATACTAGCGGGGATACACACAGATACGCAGTATTTT.

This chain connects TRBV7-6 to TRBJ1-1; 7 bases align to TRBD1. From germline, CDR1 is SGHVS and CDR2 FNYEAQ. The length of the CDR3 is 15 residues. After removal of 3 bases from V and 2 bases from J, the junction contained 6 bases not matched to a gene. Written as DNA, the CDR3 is TGTGCCAGCAGCTTTTCGCGACAGGGCAACACTGAAGCTTTCTTT. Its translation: CASSFSRQGNTEAFF.

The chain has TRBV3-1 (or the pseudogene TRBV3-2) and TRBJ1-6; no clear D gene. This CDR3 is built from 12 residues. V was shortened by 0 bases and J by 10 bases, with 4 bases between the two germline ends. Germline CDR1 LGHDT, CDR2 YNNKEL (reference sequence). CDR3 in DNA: TGTGCCAGCAGCCAAGAAGGGTCACCCCTCCACTTT. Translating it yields CASSQEGSPLHF.

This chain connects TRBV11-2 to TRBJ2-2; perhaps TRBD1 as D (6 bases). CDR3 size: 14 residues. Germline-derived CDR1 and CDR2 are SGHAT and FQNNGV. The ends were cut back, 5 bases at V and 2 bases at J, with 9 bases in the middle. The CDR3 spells CASSPGTNTGELFF. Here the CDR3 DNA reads TGTGCCAGCAGCCCCGGGACAAACACCGGGGAGCTGTTTTTT. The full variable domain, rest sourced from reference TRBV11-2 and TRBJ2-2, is EAGVAQSPRYKIIEKRQSVAFWCNPISGHATLYWYQQILGQGPKLLIQFQNNGVVDDSQLPKDRFSAERLKGVDSTLKIQPAKLEDSAVYLCASSPGTNTGELFFGEGSRLTVL.

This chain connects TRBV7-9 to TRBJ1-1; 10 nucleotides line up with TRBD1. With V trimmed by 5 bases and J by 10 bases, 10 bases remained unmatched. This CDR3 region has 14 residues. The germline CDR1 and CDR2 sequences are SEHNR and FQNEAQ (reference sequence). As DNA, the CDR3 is TGTGCCAGCAGCGGTGGGACAGGGGCCCTCCGAGCTTTCTTT. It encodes CASSGGTGALRAFF.

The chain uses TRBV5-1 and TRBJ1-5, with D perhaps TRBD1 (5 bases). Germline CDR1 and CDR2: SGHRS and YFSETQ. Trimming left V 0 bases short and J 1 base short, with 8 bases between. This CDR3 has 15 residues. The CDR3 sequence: CASSLVGGSNQPQHF. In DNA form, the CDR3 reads TGCGCCAGCAGCTTGGTTGGGGGAAGCAATCAGCCCCAGCATTTT.

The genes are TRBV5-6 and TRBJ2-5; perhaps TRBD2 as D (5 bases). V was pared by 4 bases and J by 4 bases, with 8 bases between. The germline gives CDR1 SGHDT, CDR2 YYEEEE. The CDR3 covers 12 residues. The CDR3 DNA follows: TGTGCCAGCAGCCGGGGTCTAGAGACCCAGTACTTC. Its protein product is CASSRGLETQYF.

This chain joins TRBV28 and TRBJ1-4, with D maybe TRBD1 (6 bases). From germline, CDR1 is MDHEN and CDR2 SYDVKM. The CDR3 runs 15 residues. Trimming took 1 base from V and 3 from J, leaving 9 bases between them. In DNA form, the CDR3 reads TGTGCCAGCAGTTTATCGGGGGGCTCTAATGAAAAACTGTTTTTT. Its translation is CASSLSGGSNEKLFF.

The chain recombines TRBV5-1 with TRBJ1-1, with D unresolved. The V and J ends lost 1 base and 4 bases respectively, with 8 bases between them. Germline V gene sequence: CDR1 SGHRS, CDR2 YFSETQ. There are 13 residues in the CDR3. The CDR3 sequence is CASSLSGFTEAFF. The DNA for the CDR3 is TGCGCCAGCAGCTTGTCGGGATTCACTGAAGCTTTCTTT.

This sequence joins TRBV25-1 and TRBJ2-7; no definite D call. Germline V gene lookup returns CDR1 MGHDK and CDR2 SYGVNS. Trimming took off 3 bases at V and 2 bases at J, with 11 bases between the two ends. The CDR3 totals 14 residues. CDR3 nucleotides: TGTGCCAGCAGTGATCGGGTGGCCACCTACGAGCAGTACTTC. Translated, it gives CASSDRVATYEQYF.

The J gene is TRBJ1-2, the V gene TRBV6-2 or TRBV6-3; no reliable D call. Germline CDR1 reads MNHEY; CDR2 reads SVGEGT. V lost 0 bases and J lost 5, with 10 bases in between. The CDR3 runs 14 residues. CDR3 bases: TGTGCCAGCAGTTACTCGGCAGACCATTATGGCTACACCTTC. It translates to CASSYSADHYGYTF.

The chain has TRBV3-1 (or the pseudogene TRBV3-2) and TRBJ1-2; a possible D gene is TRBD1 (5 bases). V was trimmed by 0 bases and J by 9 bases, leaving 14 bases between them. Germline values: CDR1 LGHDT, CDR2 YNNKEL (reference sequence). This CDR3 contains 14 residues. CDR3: CASSQDGTSRSYTF. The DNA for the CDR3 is TGTGCCAGCAGCCAAGACGGGACTTCGAGGAGCTACACCTTC.

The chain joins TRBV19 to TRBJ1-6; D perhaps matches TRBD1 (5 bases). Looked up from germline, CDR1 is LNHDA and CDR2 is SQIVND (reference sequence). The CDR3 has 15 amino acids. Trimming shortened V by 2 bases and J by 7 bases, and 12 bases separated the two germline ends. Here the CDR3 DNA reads TGTGCCAGTAGTATACAGGGTGATGGGAATTCACCCCTCCACTTT. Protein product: CASSIQGDGNSPLHF.

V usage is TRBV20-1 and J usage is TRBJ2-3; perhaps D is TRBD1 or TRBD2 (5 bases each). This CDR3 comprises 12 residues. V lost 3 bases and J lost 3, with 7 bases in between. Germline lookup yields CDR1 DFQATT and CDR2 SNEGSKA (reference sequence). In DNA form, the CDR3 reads TGCAGTGCTAGTTGGGGGACAGATACGCAGTATTTT. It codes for CSASWGTDTQYF.

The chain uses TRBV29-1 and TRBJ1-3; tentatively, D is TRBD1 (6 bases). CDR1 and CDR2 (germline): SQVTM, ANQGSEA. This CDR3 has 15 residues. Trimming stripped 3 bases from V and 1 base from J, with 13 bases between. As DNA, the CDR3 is TGCAGCGTTGAGGGCATGGGGGCATCTGGAAACACCATATATTTT. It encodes CSVEGMGASGNTIYF.